Following are 11 T cell receptor beta chains from one sample sequenced in a study of T cells in Graves' hyperthyroidism and ophthalmopathy (dated by TCRdb to the late 2010s). Library construction relied on multiplex PCR. TCRdb records Illumina HiSeq 2000 as the sequencer. The TCR beta CDR3 regions were amplified from the RNA transcripts. The first round of RT-PCR for the TCR CDR3 was performed with the HTBI primer set and the Qiagen OneStep RT-PCR kit. TCRdb took the public reads, trimmed them with fastp at Q25, ran MiXCR for clone calling and kept in-frame beta chains. CDR3 protein sequences are deduplicated, and each keeps its most common genes and DNA. The sample contains hundreds of thousands of distinct CDR3 sequences, around 15% of them found a single time. The ten biggest clones cover about 18% of the sample. Sequencing was performed on blood. These receptors were collected from a woman under 30 with Graves' hyperthyroidism.

The gene calls are TRBV20-1 and TRBJ1-4; TRBD1 is a possible D gene (5 bases). Germline CDR1 and CDR2: DFQATT and SNEGSKA (reference sequence). Trimming stripped 6 bases from V and 8 bases from J, with 25 bases between. The CDR3 runs to 16 residues. The CDR3 loop is CSALGDLGILSEKLFF. CDR3 sequence (DNA): TGCAGTGCCCTCGGGGACTTAGGTATACTAAGCGAAAAACTGTTTTTT.

The chain has TRBV7-2 and TRBJ2-7, with a tentative D call TRBD1 (6 bases). CDR3 size: 14 residues. Trimming shortened V by 5 bases and J by 2 bases, and 13 bases separated the two germline ends. Germline CDR1 reads SGHTA; CDR2 reads FQGNSA. CDR3: CASSRPGQTYEQYF. The CDR3 coding sequence is TGTGCCAGCAGCCGACCCGGACAGACCTACGAGCAGTACTTC.

This clonotype was counted many times. This chain connects TRBV24-1 to TRBJ2-5; 10 bases line up with TRBD1. CDR3 size: 16 residues. With 0 bases clipped from V and 4 bases from J, the junction kept 4 bases outside the gene matches. Per germline, CDR1 KGHDR and CDR2 SFDVKD. The CDR3 DNA is TGTGCCACCAGTGATTTGAGACAGGGGGCCGGAGAGACCCAGTACTTC. Its translation: CATSDLRQGAGETQYF.

This clonotype was seen only a few times. The chain joins TRBV12-3 or TRBV12-4 to TRBJ1-6; D is unclear. The CDR3 extends over 13 amino acids. V shed 5 bases and J shed 8 bases, with 10 bases lying between them. CDR3 nucleotide sequence: TGTGCCAGCAGTGCCGATCGGGATTCACCCCTCCACTTT. This gives the protein CASSADRDSPLHF.

This sequence joins TRBV6-1 and TRBJ1-5; a possible D gene is TRBD1 (5 bases). In germline, CDR1 is MNHNS, CDR2 SASEGT. V was shortened by 3 bases and J by 4 bases, with 13 bases between the two germline ends. There are 15 residues in the CDR3. The CDR3 loop reads CASSDQGNKNQPQHF. CDR3 nucleotide sequence: TGTGCCAGCAGTGACCAGGGAAACAAGAATCAGCCCCAGCATTTT.

V gene TRBV6-1 combines with J gene TRBJ2-7; the match to TRBD1 covers 8 bases. The germline V gene encodes CDR1 MNHNS and CDR2 SASEGT. Trimming cost V 5 bases and J 0 bases; bases outside gene matches: 6. The CDR3 runs to 15 residues. The CDR3 spells CASSKGTGFSYEQYF. In DNA, the CDR3 is TGTGCCAGCAGTAAAGGGACAGGCTTCTCCTACGAGCAGTACTTC.

As for this clonotype: A much more abundant neighbour one base away suggests this may be a read error. CDR3 bases: TGTGCCGGCAAGTTGGACTCCTATAATTCATCCCTCCACTTT. Protein: CAGKLDSYNSSLHF. The V gene is TRBV2, the J gene TRBJ1-6; D gene uncertain. This CDR3 region has 14 residues. Germline values: CDR1 SNHLY, CDR2 FYNNEI.

This sequence joins TRBV20-1 and TRBJ2-7, with 8 bases lining up with TRBD1. With 4 bases clipped from V and 1 base from J, the junction kept 3 bases outside the gene matches. The CDR3 loop spans 13 amino acids. Germline V lookup: CDR1 DFQATT, CDR2 SNEGSKA (reference sequence). CDR3 in DNA: TGCAGTGCTACAGGGGGCGGATCCTACGAGCAGTACTTC. As protein: CSATGGGSYEQYF.

This chain connects TRBV6-1 to TRBJ2-3; 12 bases agree with TRBD2. V was clipped by 6 bases and J by 4 bases; unmatched bases: 5. CDR3 length: 15 residues. CDR1 and CDR2 (germline): MNHNS, SASEGT. The DNA for the CDR3 is TGTGCCAGCAGGGATGGACTAGCGGGGCCAGATACGCAGTATTTT. It codes for CASRDGLAGPDTQYF.

The chain carries TRBV7-9 and TRBJ1-4, with no clear D. With 5 bases removed from V and 2 bases from J, the gap between germline ends came to 18 bases. Per the germline V gene, CDR1 is SEHNR and CDR2 is FQNEAQ (reference sequence). This CDR3 contains 17 residues. The CDR3 loop reads CASSPAVGESTNEKLFF. CDR3 in DNA: TGTGCCAGCAGCCCAGCGGTGGGTGAGAGTACTAATGAAAAACTGTTTTTT.

This clonotype occurred many times. The V and J genes are TRBV28 and TRBJ2-3, with a weak D call TRBD2 (5 bases). V lost 2 bases and J lost 2, with 17 bases in between. The length of the CDR3 is 17 residues. The germline CDR1 and CDR2 sequences are MDHEN and SYDVKM. The CDR3 is CASSLVVGDYNTDTQYF. Written as DNA, the CDR3 is TGTGCCAGCAGTTTAGTAGTGGGCGACTATAACACAGATACGCAGTATTTT. The variable domain in full, with the rest retrieved from reference TRBV28 and TRBJ2-3, is DVKVTQSSRYLVKRTGEKVFLECVQDMDHENMFWYRQDPGLGLRLIYFSYDVKMKEKGDIPEGYSVSREKKERFSLILESASTNQTSMYLCASSLVVGDYNTDTQYFGPGTRLTVL.